This is a list of T cell receptor beta chains from one sample in a study of human T cells and chemical hapten exposure. TCRdb reprocessed the RACE reads via MiXCR and lists one record per CDR3 protein. The data hold some 400,000 distinct CDR3 sequences, with roughly 4.6% observed a single time. Sequencing was performed on whole blood, taken in connection with sensitization to the hapten diphenylcyclopropenone (DPC). These receptors came from a woman in her forties or fifties with alopecia areata. Some clones in this sample may be carry-over from other donors' samples. Each CDR3 is given with its conserved first and last residue. Each record gives: clone size, J gene, V gene, D gene, CDR3 DNA, CDR3 protein. The D gene is left open where the match is weak. Clone size is stated in some rows and not others, as once, few, many or a class when expanded.

>many|TRBJ2-7|TRBV5-1|-
TGCGCCAGCAGCTTGGTGGCAGGAAGTTTTGGTGAGCAGTACTTC
CASSLVAGSFGEQYF
>once|TRBJ1-1|TRBV12-3/TRBV12-4|-
TGTGCCAGCAGTTTCGGAGGGGCGCGCACTGAAGCTTTCTTT
CASSFGGARTEAFF
>few|TRBJ2-7|TRBV30|-
TGTGCCTGGAGTGGCGTACTCTCCTACGAGCAGTACTTC
CAWSGVLSYEQYF
>-|TRBJ2-7|TRBV20-1|TRBD2
TGCAGTGCCCCTTCGGGGGGGGCCTACGAGCAGTACTTC
CSAPSGGAYEQYF
>many|TRBJ2-7|TRBV5-1|-
TGCGCCAGCAGCCCCGTCCTGGGTGTAAACGAGCAGTACTTC
CASSPVLGVNEQYF
>-|TRBJ1-6|TRBV3-1|-
TGTGCCAGCAGCCAAGTCGCCAGGGACTCACCCCTCCACTTT
CASSQVARDSPLHF
>many|TRBJ1-5|TRBV6-6|-
TGTGCCAGCAGTCACGGGACGGAGGATCAGCCCCAGCATTTT
CASSHGTEDQPQHF
>many|TRBJ2-7|TRBV27|TRBD1
TGTGCCAGCAGTTCCCCCTGGACAGGGGTCTACGAGCAGTACTTC
CASSSPWTGVYEQYF
>many|TRBJ1-1|TRBV7-6|-
TGTGCCAGCAGCCAATTGATAGGGCTGAACACTGAAGCTTTCTTT
CASSQLIGLNTEAFF
>many|TRBJ2-7|TRBV12-3/TRBV12-4|TRBD2
TGTGCCAGCAGTTCGCGGGGGGCGATCTACGAGCAGTACTTC
CASSSRGAIYEQYF
>many|TRBJ2-2|TRBV6-5|TRBD1
TGTGCCAGCAGCCGATTGACAGGGGGCAACACCGGGGAGCTGTTTTTT
CASSRLTGGNTGELFF
>many|TRBJ2-5|TRBV30|-
TGTGCCCGCAACGAGGGGGGGCAAGAGACCCAGTACTTC
CARNEGGQETQYF
>-|TRBJ1-1|TRBV7-6|-
TGTGCCAGCAGCTTAGGGATAAGCACTGAAGCTTTCTTT
CASSLGISTEAFF
>-|TRBJ1-2|TRBV28|-
TGTGCCAGCAGTTTTGGTAGGGGCCTGAAGAACACCTTC
CASSFGRGLKNTF
>many|TRBJ2-1|TRBV10-3|TRBD2
TGTGCCATCAGTGAGTTGACTAGCGGGATGGCGGGGGAGCAGTTCTTC
CAISELTSGMAGEQFF
>few|TRBJ1-5|TRBV12-3/TRBV12-4|-
TGTGCCAGCAGTAAAAGGGTCGGACCCCAGCATTTT
CASSKRVGPQHF
>many|TRBJ2-5|TRBV5-1|-
TGCGCCAGCAGCTTGCAGAGTAACCAAGAGACCCAGTACTTC
CASSLQSNQETQYF
>many|TRBJ1-2|TRBV20-1|-
TGCAGTGCTAGAGATGATTACTATGGCTACACCTTC
CSARDDYYGYTF
>-|TRBJ1-1|TRBV7-9|-
TGTGCCAGCAGCGCCCCCAGGGGCCCCATGAACACTGAAGCTTTCTTT
CASSAPRGPMNTEAFF
>-|TRBJ2-3|TRBV3-1|TRBD2
TGTGCCAGCAGCCAAGAAGCGGGGACAGATACGCAGTATTTT
CASSQEAGTDTQYF
>many|TRBJ2-6|TRBV4-3|TRBD1
TGCGCCAGCAGCCAAGGTGTGACAGGGGGCGACGGGGCCAACGTCCTGACTTTC
CASSQGVTGGDGANVLTF
>many|TRBJ1-6|TRBV6-1|-
TGTGCCAGCAAGACAGCGACAGGCAGCTCCTATAATTCACCCCTCCACTTT
CASKTATGSSYNSPLHF
>-|TRBJ1-5|TRBV2|-
TGTGCCAGCAGTGACGTGGATCAGCCCCAGCATTTT
CASSDVDQPQHF
>many|TRBJ2-3|TRBV2|TRBD2
TGTGCCAGCAGTGGTCTAGCGGATAGCACAGATACGCAGTATTTT
CASSGLADSTDTQYF
>many|TRBJ2-3|TRBV28|TRBD2
TGTGCCAGCAGTTTATCAGCGGGAGTGGATACGCAGTATTTT
CASSLSAGVDTQYF
>many|TRBJ2-3|TRBV10-3|-
TGTGCCATCTCCCCGCGGGACACAGATACGCAGTATTTT
CAISPRDTDTQYF
>many|TRBJ2-3|TRBV7-8|-
TGTGCCAGCAGCCTTGTCCCGGGCCCTGGGACAGATACGCAGTATTTT
CASSLVPGPGTDTQYF
>many|TRBJ2-1|TRBV14|TRBD2
TGTGCCAGCAGCCAAGAGCGGCGGGGGGCCCACAATGAGCAGTTCTTC
CASSQERRGAHNEQFF
>-|TRBJ1-2|TRBV7-8|-
TGTGCCAGCAGCTTGACCGACAGGCCCCCTAATGGCTACACCTTC
CASSLTDRPPNGYTF
>many|TRBJ1-1|TRBV29-1|TRBD1
TGCAGCGTTGGAATGGACAGGGATTGGGGGGGAGCTTTCTTT
CSVGMDRDWGGAFF
>many|TRBJ1-2|TRBV27|-
TGTGCCAGCACGAGCAGCCTCCACTATGGCTACACCTTC
CASTSSLHYGYTF
>-|TRBJ2-2|TRBV20-1|TRBD2
TGCAGTGCTCCCTCGGCGGGGGGGTTCCCCGGGGAGCTGTTTTTT
CSAPSAGGFPGELFF
>few|TRBJ1-6|TRBV20-1|-
TGCAGTGCTATCGGGCAGGGCCGGACACCCCTCCACTTT
CSAIGQGRTPLHF
>few|TRBJ1-1|TRBV20-1|-
TGCAGTGCCGAGTCCGGGACACAAGCTTTCTTT
CSAESGTQAFF
>many|TRBJ2-3|TRBV6-5|TRBD2
TGTGCCAGCACGGGGGGGGGCCGAGATACGCAGTATTTT
CASTGGGRDTQYF
>many|TRBJ2-2|TRBV7-3|-
TGTGCCAGCAGCTTAAAGGCAACAGGCCCCGGGGAGCTGTTTTTT
CASSLKATGPGELFF
>many|TRBJ2-1|TRBV20-1|-
TGCAGTGCTAGTCAAGCAATCAATGAGCAGTTCTTC
CSASQAINEQFF
>few|TRBJ1-1|TRBV5-5|TRBD1
TGTGCCAGCAGCTTGGGGGACAGAGATTTTGAAGCTTTCTTT
CASSLGDRDFEAFF
>-|TRBJ1-5|TRBV28|-
TGTGCCAGCAGTTGGGCAGGGGCGGGTTGGGGCAATCAGCCCCAGCATTTT
CASSWAGAGWGNQPQHF
>-|TRBJ2-7|TRBV7-2|-
TGTGCCAGCAGCTTAGTGGAGGGGGAGACCTACGAGCAGTACTTC
CASSLVEGETYEQYF
>few|TRBJ1-5|TRBV29-1|-
TGCAGCGTAGCACAGGGAAGCAATCAGCCCCAGCATTTT
CSVAQGSNQPQHF
>many|TRBJ1-2|TRBV7-8|-
TGTGCCAGCAGCTTAGCGAGCAGTAACTATGGCTACACCTTC
CASSLASSNYGYTF
>-|TRBJ2-7|TRBV7-9|TRBD1
TGTGCCAGCAGCCGAATGGACAGGGAACCCTACAATGAGCAGTACTTC
CASSRMDREPYNEQYF
>few|TRBJ1-1|TRBV5-1|TRBD1
TGCGCCAGCAATCCAGGACAGGCGAACACTGAAGCTTTCTTT
CASNPGQANTEAFF
>-|TRBJ2-4|TRBV20-1|-
TGCAGTGCTTCAGGTTTTGACATTCAGTACTTC
CSASGFDIQYF
>many|TRBJ2-6|TRBV29-1|-
TGCAGCGTCCCTGGGAGCTCTGGGGCCAACGTCCTGACTTTC
CSVPGSSGANVLTF
>-|TRBJ2-5|TRBV29-1|-
TGCAGCGTATCAGAGAGCCAAGAGACCCAGTACTTC
CSVSESQETQYF
>many|TRBJ2-7|TRBV7-6|-
TGTGCCAGCAGCGCACAACAGGGTTACTACGAGCAGTACTTC
CASSAQQGYYEQYF
>few|TRBJ2-1|TRBV2|-
TGTGCCAGCAGCGTTACTGAGCAGTTCTTC
CASSVTEQFF
>many|TRBJ2-1|TRBV6-5|-
TGTGCCAGCAGTTACGATAGGGACAATGAGCAGTTCTTC
CASSYDRDNEQFF
>few|TRBJ1-4|TRBV6-5|-
TGTGCCAGCAGTTACTTGGCGAGGGTCGGGGAAAAACTGTTTTTT
CASSYLARVGEKLFF